Below, 30 T cell receptor beta chains from the same sample are listed, as sequenced in a study of blood T cell repertoires in COVID-19. Only in-frame clones appear in the TCRdb table, and some are missing; sequencing was by immunoSEQ multiplex PCR. The sample consists of some 95,000 clones, more than 70% of them appearing once. The sample consisted of peripheral blood. These receptors were obtained from a man in his 70s with acute or convalescent COVID-19.

This clone was seen a handful of times. This rearrangement joins TRBV9 to TRBJ2-1; D not resolved. Trimming removed 3 bases at V and 10 bases at J, with 8 bases between. Germline-derived CDR1 and CDR2 are SGDLS and YYNGEE. The CDR3 is 11 amino acids. The CDR3 spells CASSEDGEQFF. The CDR3 DNA is TGTGCCAGCAGCGAAGACGGGGAGCAGTTCTTC.

The V and J genes are TRBV7-9 and TRBJ2-7, with D perhaps TRBD2 (6 bases). The CDR3 covers 13 residues. V was clipped by 6 bases and J by 2 bases, with 11 bases between them. Germline V gene lookup returns CDR1 SEHNR and CDR2 FQNEAQ (reference sequence). The DNA of the CDR3 is TGTGCCAGCAGTAATCCGGGGGCCTACGAGCAGTACTTC. Its protein is CASSNPGAYEQYF.

The chain joins TRBV30 to TRBJ1-1; 10 bases fit TRBD1. CDR1 and CDR2 from the germline V gene are GTSNPN and SVGIG (reference sequence). With V trimmed by 3 bases and J by 13 bases, 23 bases remained unmatched. The CDR3 spans 17 residues. The CDR3 loop reads CAWSPRDRGRGNHRIFF. For the CDR3, the DNA is TGTGCCTGGAGCCCCCGGGACAGGGGCAGGGGGAACCACAGAATTTTCTTT.

The chain combines TRBV27 with TRBJ2-1; TRBD2 aligns across 11 bases. The germline CDR1 and CDR2 sequences are MNHEY and SMNVEV (reference sequence). V shed 6 bases and J 6 bases; nucleotides not matched to a gene: 7. This CDR3 has 15 residues. The CDR3 DNA sequence: TGTGCCAGCAGGACTACTAGCGGGAGTATCAATGAGCAGTTCTTC. Its protein is CASRTTSGSINEQFF.

This clone appeared a single time. CDR3 region: CASSRSGRTDTQYF. The CDR3 nucleotides read TGTGCCAGCAGCAGGAGCGGGAGAACAGATACGCAGTATTTT. The chain is built from TRBV5-6 and TRBJ2-3; 8 bases agree with TRBD2. This CDR3 comprises 14 residues. V was clipped by 4 bases and J by 3 bases; unmatched bases: 4. Germline V gene sequence: CDR1 SGHDT, CDR2 YYEEEE.

This chain connects TRBV4-3 to TRBJ1-2; TRBD1 matches at 11 bases. The J segment lost 5 bases and the V segment lost 0 bases, leaving 5 bases of the junction unmatched. The CDR3 has 16 amino acids. The V gene's germline CDR1 is LGHNA and CDR2 YSLEER. The CDR3 DNA is TGCGCCAGCAGCCAAGATTGGGACAGGGGGAGGTATGGCTACACCTTC. Protein sequence: CASSQDWDRGRYGYTF.

This chain links TRBV9 with TRBJ2-5; 9 nucleotides line up with TRBD1. Unmatched junction bases numbered 6, after V lost 0 bases and J lost 9 bases. Germline CDR1 and CDR2: SGDLS and YYNGEE. This CDR3 has 14 residues. The chain's CDR3 is CASSVGGTGNAQYF. CDR3 DNA: TGTGCCAGCAGCGTAGGAGGGACAGGGAACGCCCAGTACTTC.

V is TRBV9 and J is TRBJ2-1, with D unresolved. Germline loops: CDR1 SGDLS, CDR2 YYNGEE. CDR3 length: 15 residues. Deletions cut 0 bases from V and 6 bases from J, with 13 bases between. This chain's CDR3 is CASSVDLQAGNEQFF. CDR3 nucleotide sequence: TGTGCCAGCAGCGTAGATCTGCAGGCTGGCAATGAGCAGTTCTTC. Full variable domain (remainder filled in from reference TRBV9 and TRBJ2-1): DSGVTQTPKHLITATGQRVTLRCSPRSGDLSVYWYQQSLDQGLQFLIQYYNGEERAKGNILERFSAQQFPDLHSELNLSSLELGDSALYFCASSVDLQAGNEQFFGPGTRLTVL.

This chain uses TRBV30 with TRBJ2-2; 10 nucleotides match TRBD1. Trimming took 4 bases from V and 7 from J; bases not matched to a gene: 6. The CDR3 consists of 14 residues. Germline assignment: CDR1 GTSNPN and CDR2 SVGIG (reference sequence). CDR3 loop: CAWIAGTGDGELFF. The CDR3 DNA is TGTGCCTGGATCGCCGGGACAGGGGACGGGGAGCTGTTTTTT.

The chain has TRBV7-7 and TRBJ2-1; TRBD2 matches at 11 bases. The CDR3 consists of 15 residues. CDR1 SSHAT and CDR2 FNYEAQ come from the germline V gene (reference sequence). The DNA of the CDR3 is TGTGCTAGCGGGAGGGGGGTCACGCCTGCTGGTGAGCAGTTCTTC. It specifies CASGRGVTPAGEQFF.

The chain has TRBV14 and TRBJ1-6, with 7 bases fitting TRBD1. The CDR3 runs 19 residues. Unmatched junction bases numbered 8, after V lost 0 bases and J lost 0 bases. From germline, CDR1 is SGHDN and CDR2 FVKESK. CDR3 DNA sequence: TGTGCCAGCAGCCAAGATCCGGGACAGCAGAGCTCCTATAATTCACCCCTCCACTTT. Residues: CASSQDPGQQSSYNSPLHF.

The V call is TRBV6-5, the J call TRBJ1-2; no clear D. Trimming removed 0 bases at V and 4 bases at J, with 15 bases between. This CDR3 comprises 16 residues. Germline CDR1 is MNHEY and CDR2 is SVGAGI. DNA for the CDR3: TGTGCCAGCAGTTACTCGATAGGCAGCCGGGGCTATGGCTACACCTTC. It yields the protein CASSYSIGSRGYGYTF.

The count of this clone is one. The chain combines TRBV6-5 with TRBJ2-1, with TRBD1 as a possible D gene (5 bases). The CDR3 is made up of 13 amino acids. Germline CDR1 is MNHEY and CDR2 is SVGAGI. The V end was cut by 6 bases, the J end by 4 bases, with 10 bases between. The CDR3 sequence is CASRAQGYNEQFF. The CDR3 DNA reads TGTGCCAGCAGGGCCCAGGGATACAATGAGCAGTTCTTC.

The genes are TRBV7-2 and TRBJ1-5, with a possible D match to TRBD1 (6 bases). Per the germline V gene, CDR1 is SGHTA and CDR2 is FQGNSA. Trimming cost V 5 bases and J 4 bases, with 6 bases left between them. The CDR3 runs 12 residues. CDR3 in amino acids: CASSDRNQPQHF. The CDR3 DNA sequence: TGTGCCAGCAGCGACAGGAATCAGCCCCAGCATTTT.

The gene calls are TRBV30 and TRBJ1-2; 7 bases are shared with TRBD1. The CDR3 loop spans 11 amino acids. V lost 5 bases to trimming and J lost 7 bases; unmatched junction nucleotides: 4. Looked up from germline, CDR1 is GTSNPN and CDR2 is SVGIG (reference sequence). CDR3 nucleotides: TGTGCCTGGCCTGACAGGGCTGGCTACACCTTC. This codes for CAWPDRAGYTF.

The sample holds many counts of this clone. This CDR3 reads CASSLAPVVSYEQYF. Written as DNA, the CDR3 is TGTGCCAGCAGCTTGGCCCCGGTCGTAAGCTACGAGCAGTACTTC. V and J are TRBV5-4 and TRBJ2-7; D not certain. In germline, CDR1 is SGHNT, CDR2 YYREEE (reference sequence). Deletions cut 0 bases from V and 3 bases from J, with 13 bases between. The CDR3 is 15 residues long. The complete variable domain, with remaining parts taken from reference TRBV5-4 and TRBJ2-7, reads ETGVTQSPTHLIKTRGQQVTLRCSSQSGHNTVSWYQQALGQGPQFIFQYYREEENGRGNFPPRFSGLQFPNYSSELNVNALELDDSALYLCASSLAPVVSYEQYFGPGTRLTVT.

This rearrangement joins TRBV19 to TRBJ1-2; 8 bases match TRBD1. V shed 1 base and J 3 bases; nucleotides not matched to a gene: 4. The CDR3 has 15 residues. CDR1 LNHDA and CDR2 SQIVND come from the germline V gene (reference sequence). This CDR3 reads CASSIGRGPDYGYTF. The CDR3 DNA follows: TGTGCCAGTAGTATAGGCAGGGGGCCGGACTATGGCTACACCTTC.

Only a few counts were recorded for this clone. The chain links TRBV19 to TRBJ1-2; D possibly corresponds to TRBD1 (5 bases). The CDR3 sequence is 15 residues long. V was shortened by 5 bases and J by 3 bases, with 16 bases between the two germline ends. Germline CDR1 is LNHDA and CDR2 is SQIVND (reference sequence). In nucleotides, the CDR3 is TGTGCCAGTAGTCCAGGTGTGCAGGGCTACTATGGCTACACCTTC. Translated, it gives CASSPGVQGYYGYTF. Full variable domain (missing parts from reference TRBV19 and TRBJ1-2): DGGITQSPKYLFRKEGQNVTLSCEQNLNHDAMYWYRQDPGQGLRLIYYSQIVNDFQKGDIAEGYSVSREKKESFPLTVTSAQKNPTAFYLCASSPGVQGYYGYTFGSGTRLTVV.

This clone has only one observation. The V gene is TRBV3-1 (or the pseudogene TRBV3-2), the J gene TRBJ1-5; D is perhaps TRBD1 (5 bases). Trimming cost V 0 bases and J 9 bases, with 18 bases left between them. This CDR3 is built from 16 residues. Germline values: CDR1 LGHDT, CDR2 YNNKEL (reference sequence). The chain's CDR3 is CASSQDPPTVPTPQHF. CDR3 sequence (DNA): TGTGCCAGCAGCCAAGATCCCCCGACAGTCCCGACGCCCCAGCATTTT.

The chain carries TRBV27 and TRBJ2-3; 7 bases match TRBD2. Trimming removed 2 bases from V and 4 bases from J; junction bases left unmatched: 9. CDR1 and CDR2 from the germline V gene are MNHEY and SMNVEV (reference sequence). This CDR3 contains 16 residues. CDR3 residues: CASSLSGTLLADTQYF. The DNA for the CDR3 is TGTGCCAGCAGTTTAAGCGGGACGCTCTTGGCAGATACGCAGTATTTT.

V gene TRBV5-4 combines with J gene TRBJ1-1, with 11 bases lining up with TRBD1. This CDR3 spans 17 amino acids. Germline V gene data show CDR1 as SGHNT and CDR2 as YYREEE (reference sequence). The V gene end was trimmed by 4 bases and the J gene end by 5 bases; junction bases not matched to a gene: 13. CDR3 in DNA: TGTGCCAGCAGCACCCCGGACAGGGGGCGAGTTGGGACTGAAGCTTTCTTT. Translated, it gives CASSTPDRGRVGTEAFF.

The J gene is TRBJ1-1, the V gene TRBV5-1; tentatively, D is TRBD1 (6 bases). Germline loops: CDR1 SGHRS, CDR2 YFSETQ. This CDR3 has 14 amino acids. V lost 0 bases, J lost 4 bases, and 10 bases lay in between. The CDR3 DNA reads TGCGCCAGCAGCTTGGTTCAGGGGAGCACTGAAGCTTTCTTT. Translated: CASSLVQGSTEAFF.

The chain has TRBV10-3 and TRBJ1-1; weak D call: TRBD1 (6 bases). The germline V gene encodes CDR1 ENHRY and CDR2 SYGVKD. Trimming pared 0 bases from V and 1 base from J, leaving 12 bases between. This CDR3 is built from 16 residues. The CDR3: CAISESMGHQNTEAFF. CDR3 nucleotide sequence: TGTGCCATCAGTGAGTCTATGGGACACCAGAACACTGAAGCTTTCTTT.

V usage is TRBV29-1 and J usage is TRBJ1-3; tentative D call: TRBD1 (5 bases). V lost 6 bases, J lost 7 bases, and 13 bases lay in between. Looked up from germline, CDR1 is SQVTM and CDR2 is ANQGSEA. The CDR3 contains 12 residues. CDR3 in amino acids: CSVRGGWNTIYF. Written as DNA, the CDR3 is TGCAGCGTCCGGGGGGGATGGAACACCATATATTTT.

V usage is TRBV7-2 and J usage is TRBJ2-2, with a possible D match to TRBD1 (5 bases). CDR3 length: 15 residues. The V end lost 2 bases, the J end lost 2 bases, and 9 bases lay between the germline ends. Germline-derived CDR1 and CDR2 are SGHTA and FQGNSA. The CDR3 region is CASSLRGANTGELFF. Here the CDR3 DNA reads TGTGCCAGCAGCTTAAGGGGCGCAAACACCGGGGAGCTGTTTTTT.

The V call is TRBV7-6, the J call TRBJ2-1; TRBD2 aligns across 11 bases. The J segment lost 7 bases and the V segment lost 5 bases, leaving 10 bases of the junction unmatched. The CDR3 sequence is 16 residues long. CDR1 and CDR2 from the germline V gene are SGHVS and FNYEAQ. The CDR3 DNA reads as TGTGCCAGCAGCCCCCGGCTAGCGGGAGGCTGGAATGAGCAGTTCTTC. It is translated as CASSPRLAGGWNEQFF.

This clone showed up just once. V is TRBV6-5 and J is TRBJ1-6; the D is unclear. The CDR3 sequence is 14 residues long. CDR1 and CDR2 (germline): MNHEY, SVGAGI. The ends were cut back, 2 bases at V and 7 bases at J, with 9 bases in the middle. The CDR3 reads CASSYQAFNSPLHF. CDR3 DNA: TGTGCCAGCAGTTACCAAGCTTTCAATTCACCCCTCCACTTT.

This rearrangement joins TRBV2 to TRBJ2-3; D is unclear. Germline CDR1 and CDR2: SNHLY and FYNNEI. Between the trimmed V and J ends, which lost 3 bases and 0 bases, there was a span of 16 bases. There are 17 residues in the CDR3. The CDR3, as DNA: TGTGCCAGCAGTGACGCGAGAGGCGGAACTAGCACAGATACGCAGTATTTT. This translates into CASSDARGGTSTDTQYF.

The rearrangement uses TRBV9 and TRBJ2-3; 9 positions agree with TRBD1. Germline V gene lookup returns CDR1 SGDLS and CDR2 YYNGEE. Trimming removed 4 bases from V and 4 bases from J; junction bases left unmatched: 4. The CDR3 is made up of 14 amino acids. The DNA of the CDR3 is TGTGCCAGCAGCTCCCGACAGGGGGCAGATACGCAGTATTTT. As protein: CASSSRQGADTQYF.

The chain employs TRBV19 and TRBJ2-1, with 7 bases lining up with TRBD2. This CDR3 region has 16 residues. Germline V gene data show CDR1 as LNHDA and CDR2 as SQIVND (reference sequence). With 6 bases clipped from V and 7 bases from J, the junction kept 15 bases outside the gene matches. The CDR3 protein is CASSPQRGGPLNEQFF. Written as DNA, the CDR3 is TGTGCCAGTAGCCCTCAGCGGGGAGGGCCCCTGAATGAGCAGTTCTTC.